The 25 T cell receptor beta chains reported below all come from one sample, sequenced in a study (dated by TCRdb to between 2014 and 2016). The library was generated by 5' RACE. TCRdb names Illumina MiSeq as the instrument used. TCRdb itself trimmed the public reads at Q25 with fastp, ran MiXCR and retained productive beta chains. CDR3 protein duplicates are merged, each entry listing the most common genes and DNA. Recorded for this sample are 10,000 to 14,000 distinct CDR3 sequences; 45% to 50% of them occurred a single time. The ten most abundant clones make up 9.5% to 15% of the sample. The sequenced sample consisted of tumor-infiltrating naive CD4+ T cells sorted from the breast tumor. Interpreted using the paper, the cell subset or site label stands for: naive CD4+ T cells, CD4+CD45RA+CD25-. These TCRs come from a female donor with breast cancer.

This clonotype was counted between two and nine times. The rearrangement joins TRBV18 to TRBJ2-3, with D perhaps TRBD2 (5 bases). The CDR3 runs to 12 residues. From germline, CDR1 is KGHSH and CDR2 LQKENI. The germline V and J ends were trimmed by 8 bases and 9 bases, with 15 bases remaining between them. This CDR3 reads CASRGRARTQYF. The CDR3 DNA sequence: TGTGCCAGCCGAGGGAGAGCTCGAACGCAGTATTTT. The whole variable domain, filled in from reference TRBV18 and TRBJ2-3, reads NAGVMQNPRHLVRRRGQEARLRCSPMKGHSHVYWYRQLPEEGLKFMVYLQKENIIDESGMPKERFSAEFPKEGPSILRIQQVVRGDSAAYFCASRGRARTQYFGPGTRLTVL.

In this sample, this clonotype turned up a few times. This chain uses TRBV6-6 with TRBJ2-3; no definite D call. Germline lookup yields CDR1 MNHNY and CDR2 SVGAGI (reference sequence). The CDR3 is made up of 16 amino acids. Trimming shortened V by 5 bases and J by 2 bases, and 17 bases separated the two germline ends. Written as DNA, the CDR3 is TGTGCCAGCAGTCCGTACCAGGAGACTTTCACAGATACGCAGTATTTT. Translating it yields CASSPYQETFTDTQYF.

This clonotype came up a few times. The CDR3 nucleotides read TGCGCCAGCAGCCAGAAGACAGACAATGAGCAGTTCTTC. Its protein product is CASSQKTDNEQFF. The chain employs TRBV4-3 and TRBJ2-1; TRBD1 is a possible D gene (5 bases). Trimming removed 3 bases at V and 5 bases at J, with 8 bases between. The germline gives CDR1 LGHNA, CDR2 YSLEER. This CDR3 region has 13 residues.

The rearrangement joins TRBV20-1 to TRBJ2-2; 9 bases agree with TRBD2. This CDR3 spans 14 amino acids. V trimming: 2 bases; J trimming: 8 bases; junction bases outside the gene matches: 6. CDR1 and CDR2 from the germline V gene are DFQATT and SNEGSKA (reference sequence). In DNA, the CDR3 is TGCAGTGCTAGAAAGACTAGCGGCCTAGGGGAGCTGTTTTTT. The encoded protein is CSARKTSGLGELFF.

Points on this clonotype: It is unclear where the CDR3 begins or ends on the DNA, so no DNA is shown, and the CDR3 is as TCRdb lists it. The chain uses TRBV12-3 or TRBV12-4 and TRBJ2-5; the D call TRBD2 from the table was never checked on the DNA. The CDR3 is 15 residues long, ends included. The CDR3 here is CASSSSGGPRETQYF.

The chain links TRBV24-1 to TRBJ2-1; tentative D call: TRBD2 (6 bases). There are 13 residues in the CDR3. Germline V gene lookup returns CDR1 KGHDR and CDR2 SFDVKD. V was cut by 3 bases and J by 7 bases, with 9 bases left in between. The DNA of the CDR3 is TGTGCCACCAGTGATCGGGACTCGAATGAGCAGTTCTTC. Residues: CATSDRDSNEQFF.

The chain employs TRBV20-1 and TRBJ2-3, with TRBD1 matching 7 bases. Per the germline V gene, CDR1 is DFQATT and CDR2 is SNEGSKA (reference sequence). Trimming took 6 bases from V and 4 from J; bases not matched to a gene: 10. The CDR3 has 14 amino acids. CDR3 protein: CSAPRQGWSDTQYF. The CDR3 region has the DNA TGCAGTGCCCCCCGACAGGGATGGTCAGATACGCAGTATTTT.

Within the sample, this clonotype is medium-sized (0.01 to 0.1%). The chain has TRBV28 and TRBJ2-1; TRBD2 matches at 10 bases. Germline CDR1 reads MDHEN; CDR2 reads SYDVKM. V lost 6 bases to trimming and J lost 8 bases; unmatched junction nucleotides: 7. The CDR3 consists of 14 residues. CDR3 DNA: TGTGCCAGCAGGCCCGGGACTAGCGTCGATGAGCAGTTCTTC. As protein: CASRPGTSVDEQFF.

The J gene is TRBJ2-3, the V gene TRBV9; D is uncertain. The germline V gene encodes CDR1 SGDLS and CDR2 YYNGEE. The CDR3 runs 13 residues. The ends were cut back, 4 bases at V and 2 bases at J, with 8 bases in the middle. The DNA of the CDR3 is TGTGCCAGCAGCAAGCGACTCACAGATACGCAGTATTTT. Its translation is CASSKRLTDTQYF.

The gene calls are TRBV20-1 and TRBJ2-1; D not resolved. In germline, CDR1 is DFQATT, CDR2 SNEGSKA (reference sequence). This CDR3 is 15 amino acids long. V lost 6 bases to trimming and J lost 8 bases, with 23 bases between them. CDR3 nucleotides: TGCAGTGCCAACAGCCGTGGACGGCTTCGGGATGAGCAGTTCTTC. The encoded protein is CSANSRGRLRDEQFF.

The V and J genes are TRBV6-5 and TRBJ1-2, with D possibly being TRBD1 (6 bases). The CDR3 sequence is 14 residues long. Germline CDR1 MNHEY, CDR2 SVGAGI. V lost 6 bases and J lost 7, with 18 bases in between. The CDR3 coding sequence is TGTGCCAGCAGCCCCGGACAGAAGGGCCGTGGCTACACCTTC. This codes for CASSPGQKGRGYTF.

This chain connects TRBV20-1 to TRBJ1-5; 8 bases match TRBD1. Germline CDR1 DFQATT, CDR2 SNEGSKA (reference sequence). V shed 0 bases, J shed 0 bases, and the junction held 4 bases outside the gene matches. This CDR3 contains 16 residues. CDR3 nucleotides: TGCAGTGCTAGAGAGACAGGGGTTTATAGCAATCAGCCCCAGCATTTT. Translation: CSARETGVYSNQPQHF.

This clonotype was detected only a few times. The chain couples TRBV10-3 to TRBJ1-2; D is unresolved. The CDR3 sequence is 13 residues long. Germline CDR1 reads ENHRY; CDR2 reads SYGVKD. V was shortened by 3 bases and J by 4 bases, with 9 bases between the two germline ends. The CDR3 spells CAISDTSGYGYTF. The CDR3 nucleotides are TGTGCCATCAGTGACACCTCGGGCTATGGCTACACCTTC.

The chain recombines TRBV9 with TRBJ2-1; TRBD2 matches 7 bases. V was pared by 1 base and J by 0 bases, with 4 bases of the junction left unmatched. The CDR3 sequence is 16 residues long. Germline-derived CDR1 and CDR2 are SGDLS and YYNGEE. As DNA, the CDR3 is TGTGCCAGCAGCGTATCCGGGGGGAGCTCCTACAATGAGCAGTTCTTC. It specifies CASSVSGGSSYNEQFF.

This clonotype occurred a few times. This CDR3 is CATSDSGNGPTGELFF. DNA for the CDR3: TGTGCCACCAGTGATAGCGGGAACGGCCCCACCGGGGAGCTGTTTTTT. The chain links TRBV24-1 to TRBJ2-2, with TRBD2 matching 7 bases. Germline V gene sequence: CDR1 KGHDR, CDR2 SFDVKD. The CDR3 is 16 amino acids. V shed 3 bases and J 4 bases; nucleotides not matched to a gene: 7.

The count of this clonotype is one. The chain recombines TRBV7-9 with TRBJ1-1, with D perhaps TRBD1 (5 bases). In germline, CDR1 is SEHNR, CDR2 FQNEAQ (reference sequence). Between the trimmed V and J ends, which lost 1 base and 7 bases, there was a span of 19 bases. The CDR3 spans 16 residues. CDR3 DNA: TGTGCCAGCAGCTTAGGCGACCTTCTAGGGGATGATGAAGCTTTCTTT. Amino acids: CASSLGDLLGDDEAFF.

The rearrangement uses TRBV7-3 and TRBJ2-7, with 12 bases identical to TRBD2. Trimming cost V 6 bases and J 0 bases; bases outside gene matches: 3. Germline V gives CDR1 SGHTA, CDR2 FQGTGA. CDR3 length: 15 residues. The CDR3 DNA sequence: TGTGCCAGCAGGTCACTAGCGGGAGGCTCCTACGAGCAGTACTTC. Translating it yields CASRSLAGGSYEQYF.

This chain's CDR3 is CASSRDREPPSGANVLTF. CDR3 sequence (DNA): TGTGCCAGCAGTCGGGACAGGGAACCTCCCTCTGGGGCCAACGTCCTGACTTTC. The chain employs TRBV7-2 and TRBJ2-6; TRBD1 agrees at 9 bases. This CDR3 region has 18 residues. Germline trimming cut 6 bases from V and 0 bases from J; bases unmatched to any gene: 9. Germline-derived CDR1 and CDR2 are SGHTA and FQGNSA.

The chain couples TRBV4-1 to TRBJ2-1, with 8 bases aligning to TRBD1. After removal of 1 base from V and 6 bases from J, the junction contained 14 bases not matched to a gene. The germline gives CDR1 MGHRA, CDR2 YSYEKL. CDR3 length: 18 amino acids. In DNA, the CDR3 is TGCGCCAGCAGCCAAGTAATCCGACAGGGGTTTTCCCGCAATGAGCAGTTCTTC. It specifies CASSQVIRQGFSRNEQFF.

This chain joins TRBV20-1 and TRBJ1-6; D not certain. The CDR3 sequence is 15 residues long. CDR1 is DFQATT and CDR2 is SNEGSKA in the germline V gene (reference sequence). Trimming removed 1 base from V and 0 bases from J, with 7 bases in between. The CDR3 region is CSARVGSSYNSPLHF. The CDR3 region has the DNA TGCAGTGCTAGAGTCGGGAGCTCCTATAATTCACCCCTCCACTTT.

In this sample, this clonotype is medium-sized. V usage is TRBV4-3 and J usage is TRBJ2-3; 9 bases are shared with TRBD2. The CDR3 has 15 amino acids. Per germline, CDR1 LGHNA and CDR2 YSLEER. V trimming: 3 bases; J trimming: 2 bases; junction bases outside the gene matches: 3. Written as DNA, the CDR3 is TGCGCCAGCAGCCAGAGGACTAGCGCCACAGATACGCAGTATTTT. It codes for CASSQRTSATDTQYF.

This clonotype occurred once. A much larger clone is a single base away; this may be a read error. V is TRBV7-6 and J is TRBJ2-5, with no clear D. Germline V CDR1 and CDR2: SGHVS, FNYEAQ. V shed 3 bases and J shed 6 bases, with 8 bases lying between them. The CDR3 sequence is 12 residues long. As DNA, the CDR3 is TGTGCCAGCAGCTTTTTCTTGAAGACCCAGTACTTC. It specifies CASSFFLKTQYF.

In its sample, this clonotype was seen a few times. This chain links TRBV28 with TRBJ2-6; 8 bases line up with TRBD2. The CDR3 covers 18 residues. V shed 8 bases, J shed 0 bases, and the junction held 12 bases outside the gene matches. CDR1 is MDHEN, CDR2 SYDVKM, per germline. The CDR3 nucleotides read TGTGCCAGCCTCCGTGGAGCGGGAGCACGCTCTGGGGCCAACGTCCTGACTTTC. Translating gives CASLRGAGARSGANVLTF.

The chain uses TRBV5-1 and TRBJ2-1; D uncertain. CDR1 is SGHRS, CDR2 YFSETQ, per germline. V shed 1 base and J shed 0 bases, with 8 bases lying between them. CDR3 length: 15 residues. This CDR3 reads CASSLYRNSYNEQFF. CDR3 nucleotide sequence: TGCGCCAGCAGCTTGTACAGAAACTCCTACAATGAGCAGTTCTTC. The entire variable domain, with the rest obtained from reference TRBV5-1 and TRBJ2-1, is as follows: KAGVTQTPRYLIKTRGQQVTLSCSPISGHRSVSWYQQTPGQGLQFLFEYFSETQRNKGNFPGRFSGRQFSNSRSEMNVSTLELGDSALYLCASSLYRNSYNEQFFGPGTRLTVL.

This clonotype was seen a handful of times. The CDR3 is CASSLVTGLDGYTF. CDR3 DNA sequence: TGTGCCAGCAGCTTAGTAACAGGGCTGGATGGCTACACCTTC. This chain connects TRBV11-2 to TRBJ1-2; TRBD1 might be the D (6 bases). V was pared by 1 base and J by 6 bases, with 12 bases between. The germline gives CDR1 SGHAT, CDR2 FQNNGV. This CDR3 spans 14 amino acids.